These 2 T cell receptor beta chains were all obtained from the same sample, sequenced in a study of metastatic and nonmetastatic thyroid tumors. Using MiXCR, TCRdb reanalyzed the PCR reads. The sample lists about 25,000 clones; about 13% were seen once. None of the patients had undergone any treatment ahead of thyroid surgery. Input material: blood. The source of these receptors is a female donor with papillary thyroid cancer or a benign thyroid nodule (not recorded which). Some clones in this sample may be carry-over from other donors' samples.

There are many counts of this clone. This chain joins TRBV20-1 and TRBJ2-3; D possibly corresponds to TRBD2 (5 bases). This CDR3 spans 14 amino acids. Germline CDR1 reads DFQATT; CDR2 reads SNEGSKA (reference sequence). V shed 3 bases and J shed 4 bases, with 14 bases lying between them. The CDR3 DNA sequence: TGCAGTGCTAGTCTCCGGGGTGGCCCAGATACGCAGTATTTT. It codes for CSASLRGGPDTQYF.

At least ten counts were recorded for this clone. The chain employs TRBV20-1 and TRBJ2-3, with 9 bases that match TRBD1. V gave up 2 bases and J gave up 3 bases; unmatched junction bases: 3. Germline V gene data show CDR1 as DFQATT and CDR2 as SNEGSKA (reference sequence). The CDR3 covers 14 residues. The CDR3 region has the DNA TGCAGTGCTAGAAGGGACAGGGAGACAGATACGCAGTATTTT. This gives the protein CSARRDRETDTQYF.